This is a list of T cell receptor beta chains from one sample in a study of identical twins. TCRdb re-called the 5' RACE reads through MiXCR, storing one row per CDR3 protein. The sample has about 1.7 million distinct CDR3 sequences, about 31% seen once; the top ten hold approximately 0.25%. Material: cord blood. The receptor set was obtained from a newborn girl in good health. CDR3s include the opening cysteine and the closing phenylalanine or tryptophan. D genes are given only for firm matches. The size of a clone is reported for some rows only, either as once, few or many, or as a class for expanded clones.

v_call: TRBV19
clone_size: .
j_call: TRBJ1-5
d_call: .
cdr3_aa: CASTHMGYSNQPQHF
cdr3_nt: TGTGCCAGTACTCATATGGGGTATAGCAATCAGCCCCAGCATTTT

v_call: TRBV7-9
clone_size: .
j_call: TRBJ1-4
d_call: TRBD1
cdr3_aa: CASSFRGVGTGSEKLFF
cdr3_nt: TGTGCCAGCAGCTTCCGTGGGGTCGGGACAGGGAGCGAAAAACTGTTTTTT

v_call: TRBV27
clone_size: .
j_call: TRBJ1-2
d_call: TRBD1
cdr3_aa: CASSLSVTGHYGYTF
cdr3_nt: TGTGCCAGCAGTTTATCGGTGACAGGGCACTATGGCTACACCTTC

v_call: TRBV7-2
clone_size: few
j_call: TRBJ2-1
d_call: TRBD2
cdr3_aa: CASSLKLAGIYNEQFF
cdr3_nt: TGTGCCAGCAGCTTAAAACTAGCGGGGATCTACAATGAGCAGTTCTTC

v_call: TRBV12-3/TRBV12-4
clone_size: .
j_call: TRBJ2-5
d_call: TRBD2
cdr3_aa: CASSLAGRARETQYF
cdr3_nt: TGTGCCAGCAGTTTAGCCGGGAGGGCGAGGGAGACCCAGTACTTC

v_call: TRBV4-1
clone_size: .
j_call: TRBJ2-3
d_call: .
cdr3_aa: CASSQVLLNTDTQYF
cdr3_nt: TGCGCCAGCAGCCAAGTCCTACTCAACACAGATACGCAGTATTTT

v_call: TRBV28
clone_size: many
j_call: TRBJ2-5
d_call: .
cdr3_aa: CASSWGIGETQYF
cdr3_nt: TGTGCCAGCAGTTGGGGGATCGGAGAGACCCAGTACTTC

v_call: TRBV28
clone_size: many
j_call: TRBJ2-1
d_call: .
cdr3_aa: CASSPGNNEQFF
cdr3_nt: TGTGCCAGCAGCCCCGGAAACAATGAGCAGTTCTTC

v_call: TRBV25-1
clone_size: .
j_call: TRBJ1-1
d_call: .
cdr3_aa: CASSELGRTEAFF
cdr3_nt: TGTGCCAGCAGTGAATTGGGACGGACTGAAGCTTTCTTT

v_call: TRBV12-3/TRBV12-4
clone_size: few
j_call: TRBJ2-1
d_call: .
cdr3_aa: CASSLALPRDEQFF
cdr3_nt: TGTGCCAGCAGTTTAGCCCTCCCGAGGGATGAGCAGTTCTTC

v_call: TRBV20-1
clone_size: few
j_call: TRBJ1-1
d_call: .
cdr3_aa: CSADTPIRQYDEAFF
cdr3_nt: TGCAGTGCAGACACGCCGATCAGACAGTATGATGAAGCTTTCTTT

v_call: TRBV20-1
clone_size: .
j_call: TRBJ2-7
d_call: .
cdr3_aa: CSVVWRDGLFWVNEQYF
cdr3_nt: TGCAGTGTGGTTTGGCGCGATGGCCTTTTTTGGGTCAATGAGCAGTACTTC

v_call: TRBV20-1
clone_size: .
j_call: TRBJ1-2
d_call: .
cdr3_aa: CMAPNYGYTF
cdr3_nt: TGCATGGCGCCTAACTATGGCTACACCTTC

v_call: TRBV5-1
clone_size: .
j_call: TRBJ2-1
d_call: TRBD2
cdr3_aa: CASKPGLAGGSDNEQFF
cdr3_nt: TGCGCCAGTAAACCGGGACTAGCGGGAGGGAGCGACAATGAGCAGTTCTTC

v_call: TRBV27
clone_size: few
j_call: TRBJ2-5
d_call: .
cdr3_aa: CASSTSMDNEQYF
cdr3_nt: TGTGCCAGCAGCACTAGCATGGACAATGAGCAGTACTTC

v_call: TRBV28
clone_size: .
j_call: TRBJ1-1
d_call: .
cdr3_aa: CASSSSSGGAFF
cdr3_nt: TGTGCCAGCAGTTCATCTTCCGGGGGAGCTTTCTTT

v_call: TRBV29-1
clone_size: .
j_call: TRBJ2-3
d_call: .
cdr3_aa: CSAGGPRGTDTQYF
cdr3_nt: TGCAGCGCCGGGGGGCCTCGGGGCACAGATACGCAGTATTTT

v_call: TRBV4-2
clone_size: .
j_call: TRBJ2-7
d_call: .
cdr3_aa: CASSQVGLLGPYEQYF
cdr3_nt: TGTGCCAGCAGCCAAGTCGGACTTCTTGGTCCCTACGAGCAGTACTTC

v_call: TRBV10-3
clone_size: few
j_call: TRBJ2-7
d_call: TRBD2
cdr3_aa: CAISGLAGAEQYF
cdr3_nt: TGTGCCATCAGTGGGCTAGCGGGAGCCGAGCAGTACTTC

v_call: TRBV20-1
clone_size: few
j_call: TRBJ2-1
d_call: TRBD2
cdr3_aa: CSARQGARLAGNEQFF
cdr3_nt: TGCAGTGCTAGACAAGGCGCAAGACTAGCGGGAAATGAGCAGTTCTTC

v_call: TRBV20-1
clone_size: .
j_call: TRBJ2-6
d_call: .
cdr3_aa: CSAVRIGREFSGANVLTF
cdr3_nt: TGCAGTGCCGTCCGAATCGGCAGAGAGTTCTCTGGGGCCAACGTCCTGACTTTC

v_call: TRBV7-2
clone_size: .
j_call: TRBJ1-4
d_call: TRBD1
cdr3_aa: CASSTRGRGNEKLFF
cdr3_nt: TGTGCCAGCAGCACCAGGGGGCGCGGGAATGAAAAACTGTTTTTT

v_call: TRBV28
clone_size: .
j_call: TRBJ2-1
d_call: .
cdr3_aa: CASSLPSGRNEQFF
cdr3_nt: TGTGCCAGCAGTTTACCCTCCGGGCGCAATGAGCAGTTCTTC

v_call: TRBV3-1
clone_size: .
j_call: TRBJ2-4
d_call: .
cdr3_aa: CASSQGAARNIQYF
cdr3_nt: TGTGCCAGCAGCCAAGGGGCAGCGAGAAACATTCAGTACTTC

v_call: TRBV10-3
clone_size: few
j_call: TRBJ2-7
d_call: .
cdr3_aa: CAISGSSYERYF
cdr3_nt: TGTGCCATCAGTGGGAGCTCCTACGAGCGGTACTTC

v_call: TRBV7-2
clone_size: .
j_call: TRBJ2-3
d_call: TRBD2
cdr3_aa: CAGSHRTSGRTDTQYF
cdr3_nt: TGTGCCGGCAGCCACCGGACTAGCGGGAGAACAGATACGCAGTATTTT

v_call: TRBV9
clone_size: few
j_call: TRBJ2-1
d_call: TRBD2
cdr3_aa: CASSTLAGENEQFF
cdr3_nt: TGTGCCAGCAGCACTCTAGCGGGGGAAAATGAGCAGTTCTTC

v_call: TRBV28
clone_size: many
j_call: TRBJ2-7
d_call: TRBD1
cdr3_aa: CASKSGTGGYEQYF
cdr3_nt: TGTGCCAGCAAATCCGGGACAGGGGGCTACGAGCAGTACTTC

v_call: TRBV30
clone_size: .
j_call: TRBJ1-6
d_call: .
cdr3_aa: CAWTDSPKFPLDSPLHF
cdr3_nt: TGTGCCTGGACGGACAGCCCCAAGTTTCCGCTTGATTCGCCCCTCCACTTT

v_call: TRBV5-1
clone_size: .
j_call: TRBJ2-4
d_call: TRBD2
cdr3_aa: CASSTGLAGARNIQYF
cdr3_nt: TGCGCCAGCAGCACGGGACTAGCGGGGGCACGGAACATTCAGTACTTC

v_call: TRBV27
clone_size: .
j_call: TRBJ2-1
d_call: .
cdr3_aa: CASSLADRPIGSYEQFF
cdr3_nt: TGTGCCAGCAGTTTAGCCGACAGACCGATAGGTAGCTACGAGCAGTTCTTC

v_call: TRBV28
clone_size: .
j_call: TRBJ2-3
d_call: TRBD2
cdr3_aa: CASSPRGSGRIDTQYF
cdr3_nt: TGTGCCAGCAGTCCCCGTGGTAGCGGGAGAATTGATACGCAGTATTTT

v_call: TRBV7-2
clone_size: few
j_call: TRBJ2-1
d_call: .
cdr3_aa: CASSLWGGAVRGLNYNEQFF
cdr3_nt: TGTGCCAGCAGCTTATGGGGGGGGGCAGTAAGGGGTTTAAACTACAATGAGCAGTTCTTC

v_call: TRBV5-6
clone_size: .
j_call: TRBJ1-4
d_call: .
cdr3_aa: CASSPGRSGRTTNEKLFF
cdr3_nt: TGTGCCAGCAGCCCCGGAAGAAGTGGACGGACAACTAATGAAAAACTGTTTTTT

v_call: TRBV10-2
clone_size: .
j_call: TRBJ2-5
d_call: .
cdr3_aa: CANGELAQNEQYF
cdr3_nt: TGCGCCAACGGTGAACTAGCCCAAAATGAGCAGTACTTC

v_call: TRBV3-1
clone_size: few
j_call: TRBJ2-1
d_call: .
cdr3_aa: CASSQEWVGMGFYNEQFF
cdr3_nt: TGTGCCAGCAGCCAAGAGTGGGTCGGGATGGGGTTCTACAATGAGCAGTTCTTC

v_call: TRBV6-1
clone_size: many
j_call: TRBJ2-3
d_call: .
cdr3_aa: CANSPGRGGLTDTQYF
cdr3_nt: TGTGCCAACTCCCCCGGCAGGGGGGGACTCACAGATACGCAGTATTTT

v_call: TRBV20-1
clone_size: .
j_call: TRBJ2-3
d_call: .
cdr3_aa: CSARDSETSTDTQYF
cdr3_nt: TGCAGTGCTAGAGATTCGGAGACTAGCACAGATACGCAGTATTTT

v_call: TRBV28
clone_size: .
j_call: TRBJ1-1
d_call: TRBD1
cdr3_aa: CASSPLPRGSTEAFF
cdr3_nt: TGTGCCAGCAGTCCTTTGCCCAGGGGGAGTACTGAAGCTTTCTTT

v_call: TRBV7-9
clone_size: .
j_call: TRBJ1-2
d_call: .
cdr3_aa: CAISLDLDRVQGYTF
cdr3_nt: TGTGCCATCAGCTTAGATCTGGACAGAGTTCAAGGCTACACCTTC

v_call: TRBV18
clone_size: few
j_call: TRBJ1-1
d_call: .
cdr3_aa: CASSPAEAVNTEAFF
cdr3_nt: TGTGCCAGCTCACCGGCGGAAGCGGTGAACACTGAAGCTTTCTTT

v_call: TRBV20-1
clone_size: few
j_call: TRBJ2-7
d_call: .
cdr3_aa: CSARSRQIFYEQYF
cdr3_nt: TGCAGTGCTAGATCGAGACAGATCTTCTACGAGCAGTACTTC

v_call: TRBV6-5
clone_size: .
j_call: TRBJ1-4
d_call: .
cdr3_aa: CASSATPQSTNEKLFF
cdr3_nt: TGTGCCAGCAGCGCTACCCCACAGTCAACTAATGAAAAACTGTTTTTT

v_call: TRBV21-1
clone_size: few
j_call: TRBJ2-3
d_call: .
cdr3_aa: CASSITGQGAKDTQYF
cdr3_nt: TGTGCCAGCAGCATTACGGGACAGGGGGCGAAAGATACGCAGTATTTT

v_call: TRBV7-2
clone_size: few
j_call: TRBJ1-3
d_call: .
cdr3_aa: CASSLESGNTIYF
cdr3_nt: TGTGCCAGCAGCTTGGAAAGTGGAAACACCATATATTTT

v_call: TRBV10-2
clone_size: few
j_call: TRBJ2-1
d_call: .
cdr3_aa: CASSGKYNEQFF
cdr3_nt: TGCGCCAGCAGTGGAAAGTACAATGAGCAGTTCTTC

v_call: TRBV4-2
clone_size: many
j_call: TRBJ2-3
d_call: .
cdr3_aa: CASSADSTDTQYF
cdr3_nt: TGTGCCAGCAGCGCGGACAGCACAGATACGCAGTATTTT

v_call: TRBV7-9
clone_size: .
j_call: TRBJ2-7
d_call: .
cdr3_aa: CASSLDWGLGVYEQYF
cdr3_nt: TGTGCCAGCAGCTTAGATTGGGGATTGGGGGTCTACGAGCAGTACTTC

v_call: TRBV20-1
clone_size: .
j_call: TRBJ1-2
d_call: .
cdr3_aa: CSARDGSGYTF
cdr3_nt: TGCAGTGCTAGAGATGGGTCCGGCTACACCTTC

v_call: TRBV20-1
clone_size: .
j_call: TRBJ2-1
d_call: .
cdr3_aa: CSASRGGLPNEQFF
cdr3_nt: TGCAGTGCTAGTCGCGGGGGCCTTCCCAATGAGCAGTTCTTC

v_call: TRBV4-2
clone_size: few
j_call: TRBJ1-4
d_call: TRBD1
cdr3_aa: CASSQALGTGESEKLFF
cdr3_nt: TGTGCCAGCAGCCAAGCCCTCGGGACAGGGGAGAGTGAAAAACTGTTTTTT

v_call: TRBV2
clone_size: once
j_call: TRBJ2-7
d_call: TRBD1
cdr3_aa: CASRAMTGLNEQYF
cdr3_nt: TGTGCCAGCAGGGCGATGACAGGGCTCAATGAGCAGTACTTC

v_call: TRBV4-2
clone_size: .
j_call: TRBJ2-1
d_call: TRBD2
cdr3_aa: CASSQDRGLGYEQFF
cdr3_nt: TGTGCCAGCAGCCAAGATAGGGGACTAGGCTACGAGCAGTTCTTC

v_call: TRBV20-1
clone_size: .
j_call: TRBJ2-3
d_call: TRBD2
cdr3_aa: CSARLAGARGTDTQYF
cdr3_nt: TGCAGTGCTAGGCTAGCGGGAGCGAGGGGCACAGATACGCAGTATTTT

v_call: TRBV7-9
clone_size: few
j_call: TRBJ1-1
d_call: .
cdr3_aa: CASSLSPGAGTEAFF
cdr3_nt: TGTGCCAGCAGCTTATCCCCGGGGGCGGGCACTGAAGCTTTCTTT

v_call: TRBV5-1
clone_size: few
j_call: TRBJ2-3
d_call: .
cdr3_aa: CASSLAGTQLADTQYF
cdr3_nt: TGCGCCAGCAGCTTGGCCGGGACCCAACTCGCAGATACGCAGTATTTT

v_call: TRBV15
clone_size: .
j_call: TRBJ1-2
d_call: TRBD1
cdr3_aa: CATSRDKGTGSVGYTF
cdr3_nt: TGTGCCACCAGCAGAGATAAGGGGACAGGGTCTGTCGGCTACACCTTC

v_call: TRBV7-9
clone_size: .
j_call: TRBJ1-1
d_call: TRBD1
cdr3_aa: CASSSTGVAEAFF
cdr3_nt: TGTGCCAGCAGCTCCACAGGGGTGGCTGAAGCTTTCTTT

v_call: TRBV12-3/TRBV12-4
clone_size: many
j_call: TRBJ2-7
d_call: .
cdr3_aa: CASSPTGNEQYF
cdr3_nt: TGTGCCAGCAGTCCTACAGGTAACGAGCAGTACTTC